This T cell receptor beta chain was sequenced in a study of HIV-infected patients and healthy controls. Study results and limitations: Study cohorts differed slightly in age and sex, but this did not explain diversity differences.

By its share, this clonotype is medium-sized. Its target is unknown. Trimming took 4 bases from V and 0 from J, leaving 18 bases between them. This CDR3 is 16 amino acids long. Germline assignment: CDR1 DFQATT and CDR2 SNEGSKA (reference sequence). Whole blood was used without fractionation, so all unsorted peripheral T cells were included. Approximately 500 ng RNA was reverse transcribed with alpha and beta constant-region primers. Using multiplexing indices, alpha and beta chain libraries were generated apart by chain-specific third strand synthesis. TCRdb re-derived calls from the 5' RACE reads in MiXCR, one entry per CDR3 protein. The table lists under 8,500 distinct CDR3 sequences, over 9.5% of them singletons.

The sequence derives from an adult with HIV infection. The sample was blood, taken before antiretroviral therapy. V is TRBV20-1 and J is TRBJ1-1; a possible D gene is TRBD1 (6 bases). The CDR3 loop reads CSAIQQQGPLNTEAFF. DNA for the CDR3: TGCAGTGCTATCCAACAACAGGGCCCTTTGAACACTGAAGCTTTCTTT.